These 29 T cell receptor beta chains came from one sample sequenced in a study of Ad26.COV2.S vaccination and SARS-CoV-2 variants. Repertoires were generated with immunoSEQ multiplex PCR, while TCRdb's copy carries only in-frame clones and drops some. This sample has about 460,000 clones, with roughly nine tenths found just once. Treatment given: around 19 received Ad26.COV2.S at low or high dose, single or two shots; about 5 received placebo; per-sample allocation not given. Samples were taken on day 63 after the first vaccine or placebo injection. The sequences come from peripheral blood, collected in a trial of Ad26.COV2.S vaccine versus placebo. These receptors all come from a person aged 18-60 years who received the Ad26.COV2.S COVID-19 vaccine or a placebo.

This chain joins TRBV28 and TRBJ1-1; 8 bases match TRBD1. The CDR3 sequence is 13 residues long. The V and J ends lost 4 bases and 6 bases, in that order; junction bases with no gene match: 4. Germline CDR1 MDHEN, CDR2 SYDVKM. CDR3 nucleotide sequence: TGTGCCAGCAGTTCCGGACAGGGCCCTGAAGCTTTCTTT. It yields the protein CASSSGQGPEAFF.

The V call is TRBV28, the J call TRBJ2-3; D perhaps matches TRBD2 (6 bases). This CDR3 has 15 residues. CDR1 and CDR2 (germline): MDHEN, SYDVKM. Trimming left V 6 bases short and J 2 bases short, with 15 bases between. CDR3 in DNA: TGTGCCAGCAGCCCAGCGGGTCGATTCACAGATACGCAGTATTTT. Its protein product is CASSPAGRFTDTQYF.

In its sample, this clone was seen a few times. The chain carries TRBV2 and TRBJ1-5; 7 bases agree with TRBD1. The CDR3 contains 15 residues. The V segment lost 6 bases and the J segment 5 bases; nucleotides outside the gene matches: 10. From germline, CDR1 is SNHLY and CDR2 FYNNEI. The CDR3 DNA reads TGTGCCAGCAGACAGAACAGGGGCGGAGATCAGCCCCAGCATTTT. Amino acid sequence: CASRQNRGGDQPQHF.

The chain has TRBV7-9 and TRBJ2-5; 8 bases are shared with TRBD2. In germline, CDR1 is SEHNR, CDR2 FQNEAQ (reference sequence). Trimming removed 3 bases from V and 4 bases from J; junction bases left unmatched: 10. CDR3 length equals 16 residues. The CDR3 DNA follows: TGTGCCAGCAGCTTCTTCGGGACTAGTTCTGGAGAGACCCAGTACTTC. This translates into CASSFFGTSSGETQYF.

The chain has TRBV3-1 (or the pseudogene TRBV3-2) and TRBJ2-7; maybe TRBD1 (5 bases). CDR3 length equals 13 residues. Germline CDR1 reads LGHDT; CDR2 reads YNNKEL (reference sequence). Trimming took 6 bases from V and 1 from J, leaving 10 bases between them. The CDR3: CASSAGPSYEQYF. The CDR3 nucleotides read TGTGCCAGCAGTGCAGGGCCTTCCTACGAGCAGTACTTC.

The CDR3 loop reads CASSSDRGAQPQHF. As DNA, the CDR3 is TGTGCCAGCAGTTCGGACAGGGGAGCTCAGCCCCAGCATTTT. The chain uses TRBV7-6 and TRBJ1-5, with 9 bases aligning to TRBD1. The J segment lost 6 bases and the V segment lost 6 bases, leaving 6 bases of the junction unmatched. This CDR3 is built from 14 residues. Germline V lookup: CDR1 SGHVS, CDR2 FNYEAQ.

The J gene is TRBJ2-7, the V gene TRBV5-1, with 7 bases identical to TRBD2. Germline CDR1 reads SGHRS; CDR2 reads YFSETQ. V shed 0 bases, J shed 6 bases, and the junction held 15 bases outside the gene matches. The CDR3 length is 17 residues. The CDR3 region is CASSLGPSGGRAREQYF. The CDR3 DNA follows: TGCGCCAGCAGCTTGGGGCCTAGTGGTGGGAGGGCCCGCGAGCAGTACTTC.

The chain combines TRBV4-3 with TRBJ2-2; D not certain. Trimming pared 4 bases from V and 4 bases from J, leaving 10 bases between. Germline V gene sequence: CDR1 LGHNA, CDR2 YSLEER. The CDR3 extends over 14 amino acids. The CDR3 DNA reads TGCGCCAGCAGCCTTAGGACGGGCACCGGGGAGCTGTTTTTT. Translation: CASSLRTGTGELFF.

The chain joins TRBV10-2 to TRBJ1-2, with D maybe TRBD1 (6 bases). The CDR3 covers 12 residues. Germline V gene lookup returns CDR1 WSHSY and CDR2 SAAADI. Between the trimmed V and J ends, which lost 7 bases and 7 bases, there was a span of 13 bases. In DNA, the CDR3 is TGCGCCAGCACCAAGCAAGGGGGTGGCTACACCTTC. Amino acids: CASTKQGGGYTF.

The V call is TRBV21-1, the J call TRBJ1-3. TRBV21-1 has pseudogene status. This CDR3 is built from 20 residues. The CDR3 loop reads CASSTQPGGATLLSGNTIYF. The CDR3, as DNA: TGTGCCAGCAGCACCCAACCCGGGGGGGCTACCCTTCTCTCTGGAAACACCATATATTTT.

V gene TRBV27 combines with J gene TRBJ1-6; D perhaps matches TRBD1 (6 bases). The CDR3 length is 14 residues. CDR1 and CDR2 (germline): MNHEY, SMNVEV (reference sequence). Trimming took 5 bases from V and 6 from J, leaving 11 bases between them. The CDR3 coding sequence is TGTGCCAGCAGTCTCGGGACAAGTAATTCACCCCTCCACTTT. Translating gives CASSLGTSNSPLHF.

This clone was detected once. The chain is built from TRBV19 and TRBJ2-1, with D possibly being TRBD1 or TRBD2 (6 bases each). V lost 3 bases, J lost 8 bases, and 17 bases lay in between. Germline CDR1 reads LNHDA; CDR2 reads SQIVND (reference sequence). This CDR3 is built from 15 residues. CDR3 in amino acids: CASSMLAAGGDEQFF. DNA for the CDR3: TGTGCCAGTAGTATGCTGGCGGCCGGGGGCGATGAGCAGTTCTTC.

This rearrangement joins TRBV3-1 (or the pseudogene TRBV3-2) to TRBJ2-1; perhaps TRBD2 as D (6 bases). V was cut by 5 bases and J by 7 bases, with 15 bases left in between. This CDR3 is built from 14 residues. The germline V gene encodes CDR1 LGHDT and CDR2 YNNKEL (reference sequence). This chain's CDR3 is CASSYLLASNEQFF. For the CDR3, the DNA is TGTGCCAGCAGCTACCTGCTAGCGAGTAATGAGCAGTTCTTC.

The chain uses TRBV12-3 or TRBV12-4 and TRBJ2-5; D possibly corresponds to TRBD1 (6 bases). This CDR3 has 13 residues. V shed 3 bases and J shed 4 bases, with 9 bases lying between them. In DNA form, the CDR3 reads TGTGCCAGCAGTTTGGCAGGGGCAGAGACCCAGTACTTC. As protein: CASSLAGAETQYF.

The V call is TRBV12-3 or TRBV12-4, the J call TRBJ1-1; 9 nucleotides match TRBD1. Germline trimming cut 4 bases from V and 6 bases from J; bases unmatched to any gene: 0. The CDR3 is 12 residues long. Written as DNA, the CDR3 is TGTGCCAGCAGTTGGACAGGGGCTGAAGCTTTCTTT. Its protein is CASSWTGAEAFF.

V is TRBV7-3 and J is TRBJ2-1, with 10 nucleotides matching TRBD2. The CDR3 has 15 residues. Trimming removed 3 bases from V and 6 bases from J; junction bases left unmatched: 5. From germline, CDR1 is SGHTA and CDR2 FQGTGA. CDR3 nucleotide sequence: TGTGCCAGCAGCTTGTCGCTAGCGGGAGTCAATGAGCAGTTCTTC. This sequence encodes CASSLSLAGVNEQFF.

The chain employs TRBV5-5 and TRBJ1-1, with no clear D. The CDR3 totals 15 residues. Germline CDR1 and CDR2: SGHKS and YYEKEE (reference sequence). V lost 0 bases and J 7 bases, leaving 16 bases between the germline ends. DNA of the CDR3: TGTGCCAGCAGCTTGGGGGCGAGGGCCGGGGTTGAAGCTTTCTTT. Translated, it gives CASSLGARAGVEAFF. Full variable domain (missing parts from reference TRBV5-5 and TRBJ1-1): DAGVTQSPTHLIKTRGQQVTLRCSPISGHKSVSWYQQVLGQGPQFIFQYYEKEERGRGNFPDRFSARQFPNYSSELNVNALLLGDSALYLCASSLGARAGVEAFFGQGTRLTVV.

This chain links TRBV29-1 with TRBJ1-2, with 8 bases aligning to TRBD1. CDR3 length: 13 amino acids. Germline V gene lookup returns CDR1 SQVTM and CDR2 ANQGSEA. With 4 bases clipped from V and 7 bases from J, the junction kept 8 bases outside the gene matches. The CDR3 loop is CSVVQGVVGGYTF. In DNA form, the CDR3 reads TGCAGCGTTGTACAGGGGGTTGTGGGTGGCTACACCTTC.

In the case of this clone: The sample has other DNA sequences that encode this CDR3 too. As DNA, the CDR3 is TGTGCCAGCAGCTTAGTTGGCGGGGGTAGCACAGATACGCAGTATTTT. This codes for CASSLVGGGSTDTQYF. This chain connects TRBV7-2 to TRBJ2-3; TRBD2 matches at 7 bases. V lost 1 base, J lost 0 bases, and 4 bases stayed unmatched. CDR3 length: 16 amino acids. Germline CDR1 SGHTA, CDR2 FQGNSA.

V usage is TRBV28 and J usage is TRBJ2-5, with a possible D match to TRBD1 (6 bases). This CDR3 has 17 amino acids. CDR1 MDHEN and CDR2 SYDVKM come from the germline V gene. Trimming removed 2 bases from V and 0 bases from J, with 16 bases in between. The CDR3 is CASSLMALRTDQETQYF. The DNA of the CDR3 is TGTGCCAGCAGTTTAATGGCACTGCGGACAGACCAAGAGACCCAGTACTTC.

This clone has only a few counts. This specimen includes other DNA sequences encoding the same CDR3. The chain carries TRBV7-9 and TRBJ2-7; D is unresolved. Germline V CDR1 and CDR2: SEHNR, FQNEAQ (reference sequence). The CDR3 consists of 12 residues. V was pared by 5 bases and J by 0 bases, with 5 bases between. The CDR3 loop is CASSPSSYEQYF. As DNA, the CDR3 is TGTGCCAGCAGCCCGAGCTCCTACGAGCAGTACTTC.

The chain couples TRBV5-5 to TRBJ2-7, with D perhaps matching TRBD1 or TRBD2 (6 bases each). The V end lost 2 bases, the J end lost 1 base, and 19 bases lay between the germline ends. The CDR3 covers 17 residues. Germline loops: CDR1 SGHKS, CDR2 YYEKEE (reference sequence). The chain's CDR3 is CASSLSGGPPISYEQYF. In DNA, the CDR3 is TGTGCCAGCAGCTTATCCGGGGGCCCTCCGATTTCCTACGAGCAGTACTTC.

This chain uses TRBV6-5 with TRBJ1-5; maybe TRBD1 (5 bases). This CDR3 has 15 amino acids. Germline lookup yields CDR1 MNHEY and CDR2 SVGAGI. Trimming left V 3 bases short and J 3 bases short, with 12 bases between. Here the CDR3 reads CASSYGAANNQPQHF. The CDR3 DNA is TGTGCCAGCAGTTATGGGGCAGCCAACAATCAGCCCCAGCATTTT.

The chain joins TRBV7-9 to TRBJ1-1, with 8 bases identical to TRBD1. The CDR3 covers 15 residues. V lost 8 bases to trimming and J lost 7 bases; unmatched junction nucleotides: 15. The germline CDR1 and CDR2 sequences are SEHNR and FQNEAQ (reference sequence). The CDR3 loop is CASSQGQGARNEAFF. The CDR3 DNA reads TGTGCCAGCTCACAAGGGCAGGGGGCGCGGAATGAAGCTTTCTTT.

The CDR3 sequence is CASSQSAGGGEQFF. The CDR3 region has the DNA TGTGCCAGCAGCCAATCAGCAGGGGGGGGTGAGCAGTTCTTC. The chain has TRBV3-1 (or the pseudogene TRBV3-2) and TRBJ2-1, with D perhaps assigned TRBD1 or TRBD2 (7 bases each). The CDR3 totals 14 residues. Germline-derived CDR1 and CDR2 are LGHDT and YNNKEL (reference sequence). V lost 2 bases, J lost 9 bases, and 14 bases lay in between.

The chain uses TRBV5-4 and TRBJ1-2; a weak D match, TRBD1 (6 bases). Germline CDR1 and CDR2: SGHNT and YYREEE (reference sequence). V was trimmed by 4 bases and J by 4 bases, leaving 17 bases between them. The CDR3 is 15 amino acids. CDR3 sequence: CASSLGTSLLYGYTF. The CDR3 DNA follows: TGTGCCAGCAGCCTGGGGACATCCCTTCTCTATGGCTACACCTTC.

The gene calls are TRBV5-1 and TRBJ1-2; 8 bases fit TRBD1. V was pared by 5 bases and J by 2 bases, with 5 bases of the junction left unmatched. The CDR3 has 14 amino acids. Germline V gene sequence: CDR1 SGHRS, CDR2 YFSETQ. This chain's CDR3 is CASSSGQANYGYTF. The CDR3 DNA is TGCGCCAGCAGTTCGGGACAGGCGAACTATGGCTACACCTTC.

Only one count was recorded for this clone. V gene TRBV6-5 combines with J gene TRBJ1-1, with D possibly matching TRBD1 (5 bases). Trimming shortened V by 0 bases and J by 1 base, and 9 bases separated the two germline ends. This CDR3 comprises 15 residues. Germline V gene lookup returns CDR1 MNHEY and CDR2 SVGAGI. The CDR3, as DNA: TGTGCCAGCAGTTACTCTTGGAGGGGGAACACTGAAGCTTTCTTT. Protein sequence: CASSYSWRGNTEAFF.

The J gene is TRBJ1-1, the V gene TRBV28; maybe TRBD1 (5 bases). The CDR3 length is 12 residues. V was cut by 10 bases and J by 11 bases, with 20 bases left in between. Looked up from germline, CDR1 is MDHEN and CDR2 is SYDVKM. The CDR3 here is CANLLNRTTAFF. For the CDR3, the DNA is TGTGCCAACCTCCTTAACAGGACCACGGCTTTCTTT.